The 16 T cell receptor beta chains below all came from one sample that was sequenced in a study of blood T cell repertoires in COVID-19. Sequencing was performed with immunoSEQ multiplex PCR; in TCRdb, only in-frame clones are kept and a portion is missing. The sample has roughly 160,000 clones, over 75% seen once. The sequenced sample was PBMCs or T cells enriched from blood (not recorded which). The receptors here all came from a man between 50 and 59 years old who had recovered from COVID-19.

The chain has TRBV5-1 and TRBJ2-7; TRBD2 is a possible D gene (5 bases). This CDR3 is built from 13 residues. V was trimmed by 3 bases and J by 4 bases, leaving 11 bases between them. Looked up from germline, CDR1 is SGHRS and CDR2 is YFSETQ. The CDR3 DNA is TGCGCCAGCAGCTCGGGATCTAGGTACGAGCAGTACTTC. Protein sequence: CASSSGSRYEQYF. Combining the CDR3 with reference TRBV5-1 and TRBJ2-7 gives the whole variable domain KAGVTQTPRYLIKTRGQQVTLSCSPISGHRSVSWYQQTPGQGLQFLFEYFSETQRNKGNFPGRFSGRQFSNSRSEMNVSTLELGDSALYLCASSSGSRYEQYFGPGTRLTVT.

This clone occurred once. Since a much larger clone is just one base distant, this may be a read error. V and J are TRBV3-1 (or the pseudogene TRBV3-2) and TRBJ1-2, with 8 positions matching TRBD1. This CDR3 region has 13 residues. Trimming removed 4 bases from V and 2 bases from J; junction bases left unmatched: 0. Germline V lookup: CDR1 LGHDT, CDR2 YNNKEL (reference sequence). The CDR3 nucleotides are TGTGCCAGCAGCCGGACAGGGAACTATGGCTACACCTTC. This gives the protein CASSRTGNYGYTF.

This clone appeared a single time. J is TRBJ2-1 and V is TRBV6-1; TRBD2 is a possible D gene (5 bases). This CDR3 comprises 13 residues. Trimming shortened V by 6 bases and J by 0 bases, and 6 bases separated the two germline ends. Germline lookup yields CDR1 MNHNS and CDR2 SASEGT. The CDR3 here is CASSRDSYNEQFF. The DNA of the CDR3 is TGTGCCAGCAGCCGGGACTCCTACAATGAGCAGTTCTTC.

The chain has TRBV5-1 and TRBJ1-3; a possible D gene is TRBD1 (6 bases). The CDR3 consists of 15 residues. V dropped 4 bases and J dropped 2 bases, with 13 bases sitting between them. CDR1 and CDR2 (germline): SGHRS, YFSETQ. The CDR3 region is CASSINRDPGNTIYF. The CDR3, as DNA: TGCGCCAGCAGCATAAACAGGGACCCTGGAAACACCATATATTTT.

The chain employs TRBV28 and TRBJ2-7, with D possibly matching TRBD1 (5 bases). Trimming cost V 6 bases and J 1 base, with 10 bases left between them. This CDR3 region has 13 residues. Germline V gene sequence: CDR1 MDHEN, CDR2 SYDVKM. This CDR3 reads CASRKTDSYEQYF. CDR3 DNA sequence: TGTGCCAGCAGAAAGACAGATTCCTACGAGCAGTACTTC.

The CDR3 sequence is CASSTAGTDYGYTF. The CDR3 nucleotides are TGCGCCAGCAGCACGGCCGGGACAGACTATGGCTACACCTTC. The rearrangement uses TRBV5-1 and TRBJ1-2; 7 bases are shared with TRBD1. This CDR3 comprises 14 residues. Germline CDR1 is SGHRS and CDR2 is YFSETQ. The V gene end was trimmed by 4 bases and the J gene end by 3 bases; junction bases not matched to a gene: 6. The variable domain in full, with the rest retrieved from reference TRBV5-1 and TRBJ1-2, is KAGVTQTPRYLIKTRGQQVTLSCSPISGHRSVSWYQQTPGQGLQFLFEYFSETQRNKGNFPGRFSGRQFSNSRSEMNVSTLELGDSALYLCASSTAGTDYGYTFGSGTRLTVV.

This chain joins TRBV28 and TRBJ2-7; 12 bases are a match to TRBD1. Losses at the gene ends were 2 bases for V and 5 bases for J; bases not matched to a gene: 4. The CDR3 loop spans 15 amino acids. Germline loops: CDR1 MDHEN, CDR2 SYDVKM. CDR3 sequence (DNA): TGTGCCAGCAGTTTACGGGACAGGGGGCTGCACGAGCAGTACTTC. As protein: CASSLRDRGLHEQYF. The whole variable domain, remainder taken from reference TRBV28 and TRBJ2-7, is DVKVTQSSRYLVKRTGEKVFLECVQDMDHENMFWYRQDPGLGLRLIYFSYDVKMKEKGDIPEGYSVSREKKERFSLILESASTNQTSMYLCASSLRDRGLHEQYFGPGTRLTVT.

The genes are TRBV30 and TRBJ1-2; 7 bases fit TRBD1. The germline CDR1 and CDR2 sequences are GTSNPN and SVGIG (reference sequence). V gave up 7 bases and J gave up 3 bases; unmatched junction bases: 5. CDR3 size: 12 residues. CDR3 protein: CASYTGDYGYTF. The CDR3 DNA reads TGTGCCTCCTATACAGGGGACTATGGCTACACCTTC.

The V call is TRBV28, the J call TRBJ1-1, with 10 bases identical to TRBD1. The ends lost 4 bases at V and 0 bases at J; junction bases unmatched: 2. The CDR3 has 15 amino acids. Germline CDR1 reads MDHEN; CDR2 reads SYDVKM. CDR3 nucleotides: TGTGCCAGCAGTTCGACAGGGGGCCTGAACACTGAAGCTTTCTTT. Amino acid sequence: CASSSTGGLNTEAFF.

The CDR3 is CASSMSGDLRYNEQFF. CDR3 coding DNA: TGTGCCAGCAGTATGAGCGGGGACCTAAGGTACAATGAGCAGTTCTTC. The chain couples TRBV7-2 to TRBJ2-1; 7 bases are a match to TRBD2. With 6 bases clipped from V and 4 bases from J, the junction kept 12 bases outside the gene matches. The CDR3 sequence is 16 residues long. Germline CDR1 SGHTA, CDR2 FQGNSA.

V gene TRBV7-3 combines with J gene TRBJ2-1; 9 bases are shared with TRBD2. CDR3 size: 15 residues. CDR1 and CDR2 (germline): SGHTA, FQGTGA. The V gene end was trimmed by 4 bases and the J gene end by 4 bases; junction bases not matched to a gene: 5. The CDR3, as DNA: TGTGCCAGCAGCTCTAGCGGGGCCCCATACAATGAGCAGTTCTTC. It codes for CASSSSGAPYNEQFF.

This sequence joins TRBV7-9 and TRBJ2-2; TRBD1 matches at 8 bases. Germline lookup yields CDR1 SEHNR and CDR2 FQNEAQ (reference sequence). This CDR3 comprises 14 residues. V trimming: 5 bases; J trimming: 6 bases; junction bases outside the gene matches: 5. CDR3 nucleotides: TGTGCCAGCAGCGCAACAGGGGGGTCCGGGGAGCTGTTTTTT. It specifies CASSATGGSGELFF. Full variable domain (outside the CDR3, taken from reference TRBV7-9 and TRBJ2-2): DTGVSQNPRHKITKRGQNVTFRCDPISEHNRLYWYRQTLGQGPEFLTYFQNEAQLEKSRLLSDRFSAERPKGSFSTLEIQRTEQGDSAMYLCASSATGGSGELFFGEGSRLTVL.

CDR3 coding DNA: TGCGCCAGCAGCTTGGCCAGACAGTCCTACGAGCAGTACTTC. Its protein is CASSLARQSYEQYF. This chain joins TRBV5-1 and TRBJ2-7; TRBD1 might be the D (5 bases). V was pared by 0 bases and J by 1 base, with 8 bases between. The CDR3 has 14 amino acids. Germline lookup yields CDR1 SGHRS and CDR2 YFSETQ.

This clone was picked up one time. V gene TRBV5-5 combines with J gene TRBJ1-2, with D perhaps matching TRBD1 (6 bases). Germline V CDR1 and CDR2: SGHKS, YYEKEE (reference sequence). V lost 4 bases to trimming and J lost 3 bases, with 16 bases between them. The CDR3 extends over 15 amino acids. CDR3 residues: CASSPGGRVDYGYTF. The CDR3 nucleotides read TGTGCCAGCAGCCCGGGGGGCCGGGTCGACTATGGCTACACCTTC.

The chain links TRBV7-6 to TRBJ2-1; TRBD2 agrees at 10 bases. The germline CDR1 and CDR2 sequences are SGHVS and FNYEAQ. J gave up 10 bases and V 7 bases, and 13 bases lay outside the gene matches. The CDR3 contains 15 residues. Here the CDR3 DNA reads TGTGCCAGCACGAGAGAAAGGCTAGCGGGGGCGGAGCAGTTCTTC. Amino acid sequence: CASTRERLAGAEQFF.

The chain is built from TRBV28 and TRBJ1-2, with unresolved D. The CDR3 is made up of 15 amino acids. Trimming stripped 2 bases from V and 4 bases from J, with 14 bases between. CDR1 and CDR2 (germline): MDHEN, SYDVKM. CDR3 amino acids: CASSLRFVEIYGYTF. The CDR3 coding sequence is TGTGCCAGCAGTTTAAGGTTTGTGGAGATCTATGGCTACACCTTC.